This T cell receptor beta chain is drawn from a study of cytomegalovirus exposure and HLA in healthy donors. At the level of the study: Among several hundred genotyped donors, roughly 81% fell in the Caucasian-associated ancestry cluster.

Findings of the study overall: The analysis excluded some indistinguishable V segments, including TRBV6-2 and TRBV6-3. Both high specificity and high sensitivity reportedly marked the classifier's diagnosis of cytomegalovirus status.

Donors consisted of healthy bone marrow donors. About this clone: Its antigen is unidentified.

Vbeta (60) and Jbeta (13) primers were used in the PCR. The protocol was immunoSEQ multiplex PCR, while the TCRdb copy is restricted to in-frame clones and leaves out a portion. This sample yields 100,000 to 150,000 clones, of which about three quarters are seen a single time; around 2.5% belongs to the top ten. This CDR3 has 14 amino acids. Germline V gene data show CDR1 as SGHDT and CDR2 as YYEEEE. V was shortened by 4 bases and J by 4 bases, with 12 bases between the two germline ends. The receptor's source is a woman aged 55 to 70 in good health and CMV-seropositive. The chain uses TRBV5-6 and TRBJ1-5; D might be TRBD1 (6 bases). The specimen was PBMCs. DNA of the CDR3: TGTGCCAGCAGCACCCGAGACAGGAATCAGCCCCAGCATTTT. Its protein is CASSTRDRNQPQHF.